These 2 T cell receptor beta chains share one sample of origin, sequenced in a study of TIL therapy for anti-PD-1-resistant metastatic lung cancer. The immunoSEQ assay was v3. The method was immunoSEQ multiplex PCR; TCRdb's version includes in-frame clones alone and lacks a portion of them. The sample lists tens of thousands of clones, about two thirds seen once, with 5.6% in the top ten. Time point given: pre-treatment sample, taken before nivolumab and TIL therapy. The tumor samples were excised metastases, mostly pleural nodules or supraclavicular lymph nodes. The sample in question was tumor tissue, obtained at baseline. Receptors originate from a person between 25 and 80 years old with non-small cell lung cancer.

This chain joins TRBV2 and TRBJ2-7; TRBD1 aligns across 12 bases. Germline loops: CDR1 SNHLY, CDR2 FYNNEI. CDR3 size: 16 residues. After removal of 8 bases from V and 0 bases from J, the junction contained 8 bases not matched to a gene. CDR3 residues: CASRPGTGGFSYEQYF. The CDR3 DNA sequence: TGTGCCAGCCGCCCCGGGACAGGGGGCTTCTCCTACGAGCAGTACTTC.

This chain connects TRBV7-2 to TRBJ1-1; maybe TRBD1 (5 bases). The germline V gene has CDR1 SGHTA and CDR2 FQGNSA. V was clipped by 3 bases and J by 4 bases, with 9 bases between them. This CDR3 has 13 amino acids. DNA of the CDR3: TGTGCCAGCAGCTTTCGGGGGATCACTGAAGCTTTCTTT. Amino acids: CASSFRGITEAFF.